This T cell receptor (beta chain) came from a study of metastatic and nonmetastatic thyroid tumors (dated by TCRdb to the early 2020s). In terms of the full investigation: The researchers compared repertoires between peripheral blood samples and tumor or nodule tissue samples from patients with malignant or benign thyroid disease. The research as a whole found: In both blood and tumor samples, malignant tumors were reported to have significantly higher TCR beta diversity than benign nodules.

Before undergoing thyroid surgery, none of the patients had been given any kind of treatment. Patient clinical samples collected from the early 2010s to the late 2010s were retrospectively analysed using T-cell receptor beta sequencing. The CDR3 starts with the cysteine, ends with the phenylalanine, and has 14 residues. Here the CDR3 DNA is all that survives: 42 bases in frame from base 1. As encoded in the germline V gene, CDR1 is SGHRS while CDR2 is YFSETQ. This clone was counted ten times or more. The antigen this receptor binds is unknown. The junction differs from germline at one of its ends, possibly a read error. The library came from PCR. The run used an Illumina HiSeq 4000. High-throughput sequencing was used to profile the TCR beta-chain CDR3 region of each patient. The authors processed their data as follows. CDR3 differences across clinicopathological groups were used to build a classifier for discriminating distant-metastatic papillary thyroid cancer patients. The Shannon index was used to measure repertoire diversity, and the Morisita-Horn index was used to measure how similar tumor and blood repertoires were. TCRdb's own reprocessing of the public reads used fastp at Q25 and MiXCR and kept productive beta chains. The V and J calls and clone size are TCRdb's, not the authors'. The sample records tens of thousands of clones, under 25% of which are singletons. Around 3.6% of the sample lies in the top ten.

The rearrangement combines TRBV5-1 with TRBJ2-5, with the D gene not clear enough to name. This clonotype was sampled from a male donor with papillary thyroid cancer or a benign thyroid nodule (not recorded which). Some clones in this sample may be carry-over from other donors' samples. Sequenced input: blood. The CDR3: CTSSFGGPQETQYF. The DNA reads TGCACCAGCAGCTTCGGCGGCCCCCAAGAGACCCAGTACTTC. The reference TRBV5-1 and TRBJ2-5 proteins fill in what lies around the CDR3, so the full variable domain reads KAGVTQTPRYLIKTRGQQVTLSCSPISGHRSVSWYQQTPGQGLQFLFEYFSETQRNKGNFPGRFSGRQFSNSRSEMNVSTLELGDSALYLCTSSFGGPQETQYFGPGTRLLVL.